This T cell receptor (beta chain) was recorded in a study of T cell changes during pregnancy in multiple sclerosis. In germline, CDR1 is SGHNT, CDR2 YYREEE (reference sequence). There are 15 residues in the CDR3. Germline trimming cut 4 bases from V and 4 bases from J; bases unmatched to any gene: 10. Sequencing used immunoSEQ multiplex PCR; TCRdb keeps in-frame clones, though not all of them. The data hold 30,000 to 40,000 clones, with about 91% observed a single time. This clonotype originated in a female donor in good health, enrolled as a control in a pregnancy study. Sequencing used CD4+ T cells from peripheral blood mononuclear cells, obtained in the third trimester of pregnancy. The rearrangement joins TRBV5-4 to TRBJ1-2; 7 bases align to TRBD1. In nucleotides, the CDR3 is TGTGCCAGCAGCGGCCCCAGGGGGTTTGGCTATGGCTACACCTTC. The encoded protein is CASSGPRGFGYGYTF.